In its sample, the clone carrying this T cell receptor beta chain was seen many times. Antigen: not known. The data are from a study of identical twins. TCRdb fed the 5' RACE reads into MiXCR, producing one record per CDR3 protein. The repertoire consists of approximately 690,000 distinct CDR3 sequences, with roughly 6.2% occurring once and the leading ten covering approximately 2%. Overall study results and limits: A partial confounding effect on zero-insertion analyses could come from invariant MAIT and iNKT cells.

This CDR3 spans 14 amino acids. Deletions cut 3 bases from V and 4 bases from J, with 13 bases between. Germline assignment: CDR1 SGHRS and CDR2 YFSETQ. The sequenced material came from naive T cells sorted from blood. This chain uses TRBV5-1 with TRBJ2-5, with a weak D call TRBD2 (5 bases). This TCR was sampled from a young man in good health. DNA for the CDR3: TGCGCCAGCAGCTCCGGGATTTACACAGAGACCCAGTACTTC. Protein sequence: CASSSGIYTETQYF.